These 23 T cell receptor beta chains came from one sample sequenced in a study of esophageal squamous cell carcinoma under preoperative chemotherapy. Time point noted: before preoperative PTX-NDP chemotherapy. TCRdb analysed the PCR reads with MiXCR anew, one entry per CDR3 protein. Among 25,000 to 35,000 distinct CDR3 sequences listed, 45% to 55% were seen once. The material was obtained from a patient given preoperative chemotherapy. These receptors originate from a human donor with esophageal squamous cell carcinoma. The donor label of this sample is uncertain.

This clonotype was detected many times. This sequence joins TRBV7-9 and TRBJ2-5; 8 positions agree with TRBD1. V lost 5 bases and J lost 6; bases outside the gene matches: 5. CDR1 and CDR2 from the germline V gene are SEHNR and FQNEAQ (reference sequence). The CDR3 is 13 residues long. This CDR3 is CASSGPGGQTQYF. The CDR3 DNA sequence: TGTGCCAGCAGCGGACCAGGGGGCCAGACCCAGTACTTC.

This clonotype counts as large (0.1 to 1%). The chain links TRBV7-2 to TRBJ2-7; D gene uncertain. Trimming removed 2 bases from V and 0 bases from J, with 8 bases in between. Germline CDR1 is SGHTA and CDR2 is FQGNSA. The CDR3 is 14 residues long. CDR3 nucleotide sequence: TGTGCCAGCAGCTTAAAGGGCATCTCCTACGAGCAGTACTTC. Encoded protein: CASSLKGISYEQYF.

The chain links TRBV11-2 to TRBJ2-1; 8 bases map to TRBD1. TRBJ2-7 matches the DNA end more closely, so the J call is doubtful. Germline V gene data show CDR1 as SGHAT and CDR2 as FQNNGV. The CDR3 is 14 residues long. The CDR3 protein is CASGKRQGANEQYF. In DNA, the CDR3 is TGTGCCAGCGGGAAGAGGCAGGGGGCGAACGAGCAGTACTTC.

The chain joins TRBV7-6 to TRBJ2-3, with 12 bases lining up with TRBD2. TRBJ2-5 matches the DNA end more closely, so the J call is doubtful. The length of the CDR3 is 16 residues. Germline V gene sequence: CDR1 SGHVS, CDR2 FNYEAQ. CDR3 amino acids: CASGFLAGGDPETQYF. CDR3 nucleotide sequence: TGTGCCAGCGGGTTCCTAGCGGGGGGGGACCCAGAGACCCAGTACTTC.

This clonotype was seen only a few times. The V gene is TRBV11-3, the J gene TRBJ2-1; D gene ambiguous. Trimming stripped 2 bases from V and 0 bases from J, with 5 bases between. Germline CDR1 and CDR2: SGHNT and YENEEA. The length of the CDR3 is 14 residues. CDR3 in DNA: TGTGCCAGCAGCTTATCGAGCTCCTACAATGAGCAGTTCTTC. Translation gives CASSLSSSYNEQFF.

This clonotype has only a few counts. The chain is built from TRBV7-6 and TRBJ2-5; D is uncertain. The germline V and J ends were trimmed by 5 bases and 4 bases, with 11 bases remaining between them. Germline V CDR1 and CDR2: SGHVS, FNYEAQ. The CDR3 has 13 amino acids. The CDR3 spells CASSRTSGETQYF. The DNA of the CDR3 is TGTGCCAGCAGCCGCACGTCGGGAGAGACCCAGTACTTC.

The genes are TRBV7-2 and TRBJ2-1; 8 positions match TRBD2. The DNA end is a closer match to TRBJ2-7, so the J assignment may be wrong. Germline lookup yields CDR1 SGHTA and CDR2 FQGNSA. The CDR3 consists of 14 residues. The CDR3 nucleotides are TGTGCCAGCAGCCAAATCGGGAGGGTCAACGAGCAGTACTTC. Its translation: CASSQIGRVNEQYF.

The chain joins TRBV7-6 to TRBJ2-5; tentative D call: TRBD2 (7 bases). The end of the DNA is better explained by TRBJ2-7, so the J call may be wrong. Germline CDR1 reads SGHVS; CDR2 reads FNYEAQ. The CDR3 has 16 residues. The CDR3 is CASSPERSRGGPEQYF. CDR3 coding DNA: TGTGCCAGCAGCCCCGAGCGGTCCAGGGGAGGGCCCGAGCAGTACTTC.

The table lists this clonotype with a few counts. This chain links TRBV10-2 with TRBJ2-1; 8 bases fit TRBD2. V dropped 10 bases and J dropped 4; count of bases not matched to a gene: 6. Germline loops: CDR1 WSHSY, CDR2 SAAADI. The CDR3 loop spans 13 amino acids. As DNA, the CDR3 is TGCGCCACTTTAGCGGGGCAGTACAATGAGCAGTTCTTC. It translates to CATLAGQYNEQFF.

This clonotype has a single count. This chain uses TRBV7-2 with TRBJ2-1; possibly TRBD2 for D (5 bases). The J call may not be correct, given that the DNA end is closer to TRBJ2-4. Germline CDR1 is SGHTA and CDR2 is FQGNSA. There are 12 residues in the CDR3. As DNA, the CDR3 is TGTGCCAGGAGCCTTGATGCAGAGGGTCAGTACTTC. Translating gives CARSLDAEGQYF.

CDR3 bases: TGCGCCAGCAGCTTATCCCTGGATCCCTCAGCCTACGAGCAGTACTTC. It translates to CASSLSLDPSAYEQYF. The rearrangement links TRBV4-1 to TRBJ2-4, with D hard to call. The J call may be incorrect, as the DNA end agrees better with TRBJ2-7. The germline CDR1 and CDR2 sequences are MGHRA and YSYEKL. There are 16 residues in the CDR3.

The table lists this clonotype with a few counts. CDR3 in amino acids: CASSRGTSGWETQYF. CDR3 coding DNA: TGTGCCAGCAGCCGGGGGACTAGCGGTTGGGAGACCCAGTACTTC. The J gene is TRBJ2-5, the V gene TRBV7-9; 11 nucleotides match TRBD2. Trimming cost V 5 bases and J 5 bases; bases outside gene matches: 7. This CDR3 has 15 amino acids. From germline, CDR1 is SEHNR and CDR2 FQNEAQ (reference sequence).

The chain joins TRBV7-2 to TRBJ2-7; D tentatively reads TRBD1 or TRBD2 (5 bases each). The CDR3 contains 14 residues. Trimming took off 5 bases at V and 0 bases at J, with 11 bases between the two ends. The germline V gene encodes CDR1 SGHTA and CDR2 FQGNSA. CDR3 sequence reads: CASSNGGTSYEQYF. As DNA, the CDR3 is TGTGCCAGCAGCAATGGGGGTACCTCCTACGAGCAGTACTTC.

This clonotype was recorded a few times. The J gene is TRBJ2-1, the V gene TRBV6-5, with D perhaps TRBD2 (6 bases). This CDR3 contains 17 residues. Germline CDR1 is MNHEY and CDR2 is SVGAGI. Trimming stripped 0 bases from V and 7 bases from J, with 19 bases between. CDR3 protein: CASSYSAGSTFGNEQFF. Here the CDR3 DNA reads TGTGCCAGCAGTTACTCCGCGGGATCTACTTTTGGGAATGAGCAGTTCTTC.

This clonotype came up a few times. The junction shows a germline mismatch at one end, possibly a read error. The CDR3 loop reads CASSLLERRATDTQYF. Here the CDR3 DNA reads TGTGCCAGCAGCTTACTGGAGCGGCGAGCCACAGATACTCAGTATTTC. V usage is TRBV7-9 and J usage is TRBJ2-4, with a weak D call TRBD2 (5 bases). Germline V CDR1 and CDR2: SEHNR, FQNEAQ (reference sequence). The CDR3 spans 16 residues.

This clonotype showed up many times. This chain links TRBV27 with TRBJ2-1; 8 bases align to TRBD1. V shed 5 bases, J shed 6 bases, and the junction held 9 bases outside the gene matches. Germline CDR1 reads MNHEY; CDR2 reads SMNVEV (reference sequence). CDR3 size: 15 residues. In DNA, the CDR3 is TGTGCCAGCAGTACTTTGCAGGGGGCCACCAATGAGCAGTTCTTC. It yields the protein CASSTLQGATNEQFF.

With respect to this clonotype: At one boundary the junction diverges from the germline segment, which might be a read error. The rearrangement uses TRBV7-2 and TRBJ2-3; 7 nucleotides align to TRBD1. The J call is uncertain, as TRBJ2-7 better fits the DNA end. This CDR3 is built from 16 residues. CDR1 and CDR2 (germline): SGHTA, FQGNSA. This chain's CDR3 is CPSRAQGRRAKDTQYF. CDR3 DNA: TGTCCCAGCCGCGCACAGGGGCGGAGAGCCAAAGACACGCAGTACTTC.

This clonotype was detected ten times or more. The J gene is TRBJ1-6, the V gene TRBV11-2, with D maybe TRBD1 (5 bases). The V and J ends lost 5 bases and 7 bases respectively, with 12 bases between them. This CDR3 comprises 14 residues. Germline V gene lookup returns CDR1 SGHAT and CDR2 FQNNGV. CDR3 protein: CASSRRQQNSPLHF. DNA for the CDR3: TGTGCCAGCAGCCGTAGACAGCAAAATTCACCCCTCCACTTT.

This clonotype was seen ten or more times. The chain carries TRBV5-8 and TRBJ2-7; possible D gene TRBD2, 6 bases. The V end lost 0 bases, the J end lost 6 bases, and 10 bases lay between the germline ends. The CDR3 is made up of 13 amino acids. Germline V gives CDR1 SGHTS, CDR2 YDEGEE. The CDR3 nucleotides are TGTGCCAGCAGCTTGGAGGGACTTTCCGAGCAGTACTTC. Translation: CASSLEGLSEQYF.

This chain connects TRBV5-1 to TRBJ2-1; TRBD1 agrees at 7 bases. This CDR3 has 14 amino acids. With 6 bases clipped from V and 8 bases from J, the junction kept 11 bases outside the gene matches. The germline CDR1 and CDR2 sequences are SGHRS and YFSETQ. The CDR3 sequence is CASTRTGPWDEQFF. The CDR3 bases are TGCGCCAGCACCCGGACAGGCCCATGGGATGAGCAGTTCTTC.

This clonotype was seen a few times. V is TRBV7-2 and J is TRBJ2-7; 9 positions match TRBD2. CDR3 size: 16 residues. Trimming at V came to 2 bases and at J to 3 bases, leaving 8 bases not matched to a gene. CDR1 is SGHTA, CDR2 FQGNSA, per germline. The CDR3 sequence is CASSLRGGRANYEQYF. DNA for the CDR3: TGTGCCAGCAGCTTACGGGGCGGGAGGGCGAACTACGAGCAGTACTTC. Full variable domain (rest looked up from reference TRBV7-2 and TRBJ2-7): GAGVSQSPSNKVTEKGKDVELRCDPISGHTALYWYRQSLGQGLEFLIYFQGNSAPDKSGLPSDRFSAERTGGSVSTLTIQRTQQEDSAVYLCASSLRGGRANYEQYFGPGTRLTVT.

About this clonotype itself: The DNA is omitted, as the CDR3 cannot be located on it reliably, and the CDR3 follows TCRdb's listing. This rearrangement joins TRBV7-2 to TRBJ2-3; TRBD1 is the table's D call and was not checked against the DNA. Germline V gene sequence: CDR1 SGHTA, CDR2 FQGNSA. The CDR3 is 18 residues long, counting both termini. The CDR3 sequence is CASSLGVGGGAGADTQYF.

This clonotype was seen ten or more times. The chain combines TRBV11-2 with TRBJ2-2; D is possibly TRBD2 (5 bases). CDR3 length: 15 residues. The germline V gene has CDR1 SGHAT and CDR2 FQNNGV. The germline V and J ends were trimmed by 3 bases and 7 bases, with 15 bases remaining between them. In nucleotides, the CDR3 is TGTGCCAGCAGCTTCAGTGGGAGAAAGGGCGGGGAGCTGTTTTTT. Protein sequence: CASSFSGRKGGELFF.